This T cell receptor (beta chain) was captured in a study of shared clonotypes between healthy human individuals. Study-level findings and limits: The sampled material consisted only of blood, and tissue repertoires are likely to differ.

Original analysis: Filtering of immunoSEQ junctional sequences could not match full-length read filtering. Profiling relied on immunoSEQ multiplex PCR, and the TCRdb table lists in-frame clones only, not all of them. The DNA gave D and trimming, while V, J and clone size come from that table. The sample lists around 1.4 million clones; 98% to 99% were seen once. Notes on this clone: What it recognizes is unknown.

The germline gives CDR1 MDHEN, CDR2 SYDVKM. The CDR3 is made up of 15 amino acids. J gave up 3 bases and V 11 bases, and 13 bases lay outside the gene matches. A split of CD4+ cells into CD45RA+ naive and CD45RA-negative memory subsets was performed. V and J are TRBV28 and TRBJ2-1; 7 bases are shared with TRBD2. The sequence was collected from a man aged 30 to 45 in good health. The sample taken for sequencing was naive CD4+ T cells sorted from blood. Specified subset: CD45RA+ positively selected. CDR3 sequence reads: CAARRREISYNEQFF. The CDR3 DNA is TGTGCCGCCCGTCGGCGGGAGATTAGCTACAATGAGCAGTTCTTC.